The 23 T cell receptor beta chains given below trace back to one sample, sequenced in a study of cytomegalovirus exposure and HLA in healthy donors. Clones were read by immunoSEQ multiplex PCR, and TCRdb kept only the in-frame ones, dropping some. The repertoire consists of about 130,000 clones, with roughly 89% occurring once and the leading ten covering about 1.2%. The specimen sequenced was PBMCs. The receptors come from a woman between 18 and 29 years old in good health and CMV-seronegative.

The chain joins TRBV2 to TRBJ1-5; 11 bases match TRBD1. The germline V gene has CDR1 SNHLY and CDR2 FYNNEI. The CDR3 consists of 15 residues. Trimming removed 4 bases from V and 6 bases from J; junction bases left unmatched: 5. The CDR3 nucleotides read TGTGCCAGCAGTGCGGGACAGGGGGTAGGTCAGCCCCAGCATTTT. The encoded protein is CASSAGQGVGQPQHF.

The chain combines TRBV7-9 with TRBJ1-1; 7 bases fit TRBD1. V shed 8 bases and J 1 base; nucleotides not matched to a gene: 10. Per germline, CDR1 SEHNR and CDR2 FQNEAQ (reference sequence). This CDR3 has 15 residues. CDR3 sequence reads: CASGSLDRKNTEAFF. The DNA of the CDR3 is TGTGCCAGCGGATCTTTGGACAGGAAGAACACTGAAGCTTTCTTT. The whole variable domain, remainder taken from reference TRBV7-9 and TRBJ1-1, is DTGVSQNPRHKITKRGQNVTFRCDPISEHNRLYWYRQTLGQGPEFLTYFQNEAQLEKSRLLSDRFSAERPKGSFSTLEIQRTEQGDSAMYLCASGSLDRKNTEAFFGQGTRLTVV.

The chain has TRBV5-6 and TRBJ1-1; 8 nucleotides align to TRBD1. Germline CDR1 reads SGHDT; CDR2 reads YYEEEE. CDR3 length: 16 residues. V shed 1 base, J shed 5 bases, and the junction held 10 bases outside the gene matches. The DNA for the CDR3 is TGTGCCAGCAGCTTGTTTACCCAGGGGGCGGGTACTGAAGCTTTCTTT. It encodes CASSLFTQGAGTEAFF.

This clone came up once. V usage is TRBV29-1 and J usage is TRBJ1-5; possible D gene TRBD1, 6 bases. This CDR3 is built from 14 residues. Trimming left V 2 bases short and J 5 bases short, with 13 bases between. The germline V gene encodes CDR1 SQVTM and CDR2 ANQGSEA. CDR3 loop: CSVETRGGDQPQHF. In DNA form, the CDR3 reads TGCAGCGTTGAAACGAGGGGGGGGGATCAGCCCCAGCATTTT.

This rearrangement joins TRBV2 to TRBJ1-1; TRBD1 matches 7 bases. Trimming cost V 8 bases and J 1 base; bases outside gene matches: 10. The CDR3 is 15 residues long. CDR1 is SNHLY, CDR2 FYNNEI, per germline. DNA for the CDR3: TGTGCCAGCCTACCGGGACAGCCGGGGAACACTGAAGCTTTCTTT. Encoded protein: CASLPGQPGNTEAFF.

The chain links TRBV5-6 to TRBJ1-5, with TRBD1 as a possible D gene (6 bases). The CDR3 loop spans 14 amino acids. Trimming left V 6 bases short and J 6 bases short, with 16 bases between. Germline V gene data show CDR1 as SGHDT and CDR2 as YYEEEE. This chain's CDR3 is CASTSSTGTQPQHF. CDR3 sequence (DNA): TGTGCCAGCACCTCGTCAACAGGGACTCAGCCCCAGCATTTT.

The sample holds one count of this clone. The chain is built from TRBV9 and TRBJ2-1; 9 bases fit TRBD1. J lost 8 bases, V lost 2 bases, and 5 bases had no gene match. Germline assignment: CDR1 SGDLS and CDR2 YYNGEE. This CDR3 has 14 amino acids. In DNA, the CDR3 is TGTGCCAGCAGCGTTGGGGACAGGGTCCATGAGCAGTTCTTC. This sequence encodes CASSVGDRVHEQFF.

The gene calls are TRBV5-6 and TRBJ2-2, with a tentative D call TRBD2 (6 bases). The germline V gene has CDR1 SGHDT and CDR2 YYEEEE. CDR3 length: 14 residues. Trimming cost V 3 bases and J 6 bases, with 12 bases left between them. CDR3 in amino acids: CASSSLREAGELFF. CDR3 sequence (DNA): TGTGCCAGCAGCTCACTCAGGGAGGCCGGGGAGCTGTTTTTT.

DNA for the CDR3: TGTGCCAGTAGGGAACTAGCGGGGGTCTCCTACGAGCAGTACTTC. Residues: CASRELAGVSYEQYF. The V call is TRBV19, the J call TRBJ2-7, with 11 bases identical to TRBD2. V gave up 6 bases and J gave up 0 bases; unmatched junction bases: 4. This CDR3 contains 15 residues. Germline CDR1 and CDR2: LNHDA and SQIVND (reference sequence).

This clone was detected a few times. In DNA, the CDR3 is TGTGCCAGTCGGACAGTACCTCATAATTCACCCCTCCACTTT. Translating it yields CASRTVPHNSPLHF. This chain connects TRBV6-5 to TRBJ1-6, with D perhaps matching TRBD1 (6 bases). This CDR3 comprises 14 residues. Germline V gives CDR1 MNHEY, CDR2 SVGAGI. Between the trimmed V and J ends, which lost 9 bases and 5 bases, there was a span of 14 bases.

This clone was detected only a few times. This chain joins TRBV12-5 and TRBJ1-1, with D perhaps TRBD1 (6 bases). V gave up 3 bases and J gave up 4 bases, with 6 bases separating them. Germline V gene sequence: CDR1 LGHNT, CDR2 FRNRAP. This CDR3 is 12 amino acids long. CDR3 DNA: TGTGCTAGTGGTTTAGGGGGCACTGAAGCTTTCTTT. Translation: CASGLGGTEAFF.

The chain uses TRBV19 and TRBJ1-2, with 8 bases that match TRBD1. The V segment lost 4 bases and the J segment 0 bases; nucleotides outside the gene matches: 1. CDR1 and CDR2 (germline): LNHDA, SQIVND (reference sequence). The CDR3 extends over 14 amino acids. The CDR3 region is CASSTQGANYGYTF. The DNA for the CDR3 is TGTGCCAGTAGTACACAGGGGGCTAACTATGGCTACACCTTC.

The chain employs TRBV7-6 and TRBJ2-1, with 9 bases fitting TRBD1. The V gene end was trimmed by 1 base and the J gene end by 10 bases; junction bases not matched to a gene: 8. The germline V gene has CDR1 SGHVS and CDR2 FNYEAQ. The CDR3 spans 15 residues. Here the CDR3 reads CASSLGFQGQGEQFF. CDR3 nucleotide sequence: TGTGCCAGCAGCTTAGGCTTTCAGGGACAGGGAGAGCAGTTCTTC.

Only a few counts were recorded for this clone. The genes are TRBV6-1 and TRBJ2-7; D not resolved. Looked up from germline, CDR1 is MNHNS and CDR2 is SASEGT. CDR3 length: 10 residues. V dropped 9 bases and J dropped 3 bases, with 6 bases sitting between them. The CDR3 DNA follows: TGTGCCAGTAGAGTCTACGAGCAGTACTTC. Translated: CASRVYEQYF.

This clone was detected once. This sequence joins TRBV2 and TRBJ1-2; D remains ambiguous. In germline, CDR1 is SNHLY, CDR2 FYNNEI. Trimming left V 5 bases short and J 10 bases short, with 17 bases between. CDR3 size: 13 residues. CDR3 sequence: CASSTAGSMAYTF. The CDR3 DNA follows: TGTGCCAGCAGTACAGCCGGATCTATGGCCTACACCTTC. Filled out from reference TRBV2 and TRBJ1-2, the complete variable domain reads EPEVTQTPSHQVTQMGQEVILRCVPISNHLYFYWYRQILGQKVEFLVSFYNNEISEKSEIFDDQFSVERPDGSNFTLKIRSTKLEDSAMYFCASSTAGSMAYTFGSGTRLTVV.

The chain uses TRBV9 and TRBJ2-5; 8 nucleotides agree with TRBD1. CDR1 and CDR2 (germline): SGDLS, YYNGEE. Trimming took 4 bases from V and 1 from J; bases not matched to a gene: 3. CDR3 length equals 14 residues. In nucleotides, the CDR3 is TGTGCCAGCAGCCAAGGACAGGGCCAAGAGACCCAGTACTTC. Translating gives CASSQGQGQETQYF.

The CDR3 coding sequence is TGTGCCAGCAGCCTCCAGGGGAGCTCCTACAATGAGCAGTTCTTC. It codes for CASSLQGSSYNEQFF. The V and J genes are TRBV9 and TRBJ2-1, with a tentative D call TRBD1 (6 bases). The CDR3 covers 15 residues. V was pared by 4 bases and J by 0 bases, with 11 bases between. Germline V lookup: CDR1 SGDLS, CDR2 YYNGEE. The entire variable domain, with the rest obtained from reference TRBV9 and TRBJ2-1, is as follows: DSGVTQTPKHLITATGQRVTLRCSPRSGDLSVYWYQQSLDQGLQFLIQYYNGEERAKGNILERFSAQQFPDLHSELNLSSLELGDSALYFCASSLQGSSYNEQFFGPGTRLTVL.

The J gene is TRBJ2-7, the V gene TRBV25-1; D perhaps matches TRBD1 (6 bases). This CDR3 is built from 13 residues. Germline CDR1 and CDR2: MGHDK and SYGVNS. Deletions cut 10 bases from V and 1 base from J, with 14 bases between. The CDR3 sequence is CATAGDTSYEQYF. The DNA of the CDR3 is TGTGCCACCGCTGGGGACACGTCCTACGAGCAGTACTTC.

The CDR3 DNA reads as TGTGCCAGCAGCTTAGCAGGGAGTGGCTACATGGGAGCTTTCTTT. This gives the protein CASSLAGSGYMGAFF. The V and J genes are TRBV7-8 and TRBJ1-1; D is uncertain. This CDR3 is built from 15 residues. The germline V and J ends were trimmed by 0 bases and 10 bases, with 18 bases remaining between them. Germline values: CDR1 SGHVS, CDR2 FQNEAQ.

The chain is built from TRBV6-1 and TRBJ1-1; unclear D gene. This CDR3 comprises 13 residues. Trimming left V 7 bases short and J 6 bases short, with 15 bases between. CDR1 MNHNS and CDR2 SASEGT come from the germline V gene. The CDR3 here is CASKGVLASEAFF. As DNA, the CDR3 is TGTGCCAGCAAGGGAGTTTTAGCCTCTGAAGCTTTCTTT.

This sequence joins TRBV9 and TRBJ2-1; D may be TRBD1 (5 bases). Per the germline V gene, CDR1 is SGDLS and CDR2 is YYNGEE. The CDR3 has 12 residues. Trimming stripped 2 bases from V and 7 bases from J, with 7 bases between. CDR3 nucleotide sequence: TGTGCCAGCAGCGTGACAGAAAATGAGCAGTTCTTC. Translated: CASSVTENEQFF.

This chain connects TRBV5-1 to TRBJ2-3, with TRBD2 identical over 8 bases. The CDR3 contains 17 residues. Germline trimming cut 2 bases from V and 0 bases from J; bases unmatched to any gene: 8. Germline CDR1 reads SGHRS; CDR2 reads YFSETQ. The CDR3 nucleotides are TGCGCCAGCAGCTTCCTAGCGGGCCTTACTAGCACAGATACGCAGTATTTT. This codes for CASSFLAGLTSTDTQYF.

Only a few counts were recorded for this clone. The chain combines TRBV12-5 with TRBJ1-2; 7 bases align to TRBD1. CDR3 length equals 14 residues. Losses at the gene ends were 6 bases for V and 3 bases for J; bases not matched to a gene: 7. CDR1 and CDR2 (germline): LGHNT, FRNRAP. CDR3 sequence: CASGTGLSDYGYTF. CDR3 DNA sequence: TGTGCTAGTGGGACAGGGTTGAGTGACTATGGCTACACCTTC. The full variable domain, rest sourced from reference TRBV12-5 and TRBJ1-2, is DARVTQTPRHKVTEMGQEVTMRCQPILGHNTVFWYRQTMMQGLELLAYFRNRAPLDDSGMPKDRFSAEMPDATLATLKIQPSEPRDSAVYFCASGTGLSDYGYTFGSGTRLTVV.